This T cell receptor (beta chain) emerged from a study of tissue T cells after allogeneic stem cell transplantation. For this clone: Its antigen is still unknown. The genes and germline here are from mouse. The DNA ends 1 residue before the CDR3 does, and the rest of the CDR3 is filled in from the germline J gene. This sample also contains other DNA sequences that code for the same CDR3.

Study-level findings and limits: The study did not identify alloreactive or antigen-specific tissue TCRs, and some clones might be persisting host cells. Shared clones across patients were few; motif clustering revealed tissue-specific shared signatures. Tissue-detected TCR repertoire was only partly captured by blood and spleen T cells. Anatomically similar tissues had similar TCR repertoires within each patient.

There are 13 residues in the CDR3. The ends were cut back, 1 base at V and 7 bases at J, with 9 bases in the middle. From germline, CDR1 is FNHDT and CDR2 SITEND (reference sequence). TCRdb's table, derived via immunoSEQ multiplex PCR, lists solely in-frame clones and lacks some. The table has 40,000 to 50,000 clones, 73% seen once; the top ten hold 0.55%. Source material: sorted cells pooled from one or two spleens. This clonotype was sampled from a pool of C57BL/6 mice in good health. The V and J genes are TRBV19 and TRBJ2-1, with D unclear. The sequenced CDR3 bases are TGTGCCAGCAGTATACTTGGCGGGGCTGAGCAGTTC. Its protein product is CASSILGGAEQF. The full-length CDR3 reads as CASSILGGAEQFF.